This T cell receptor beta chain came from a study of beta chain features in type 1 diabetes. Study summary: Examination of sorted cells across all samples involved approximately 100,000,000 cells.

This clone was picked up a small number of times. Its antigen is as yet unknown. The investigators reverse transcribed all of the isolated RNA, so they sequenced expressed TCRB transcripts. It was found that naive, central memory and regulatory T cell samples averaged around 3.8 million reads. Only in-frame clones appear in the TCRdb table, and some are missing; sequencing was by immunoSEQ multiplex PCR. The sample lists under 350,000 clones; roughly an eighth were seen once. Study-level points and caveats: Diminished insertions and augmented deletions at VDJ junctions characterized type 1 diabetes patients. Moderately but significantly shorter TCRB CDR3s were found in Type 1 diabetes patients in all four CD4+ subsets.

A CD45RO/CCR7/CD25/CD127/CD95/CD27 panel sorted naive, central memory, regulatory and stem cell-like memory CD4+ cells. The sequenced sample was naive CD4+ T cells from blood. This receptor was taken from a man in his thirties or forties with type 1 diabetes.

The CDR3 bases are TGTGCCTGGAGTCTCTCGGGAGTGGAGCAGTTCTTC. It specifies CAWSLSGVEQFF. This chain joins TRBV30 and TRBJ2-1; possible D gene TRBD2, 6 bases. The CDR3 consists of 12 residues. Trimming shortened V by 2 bases and J by 10 bases, and 12 bases separated the two germline ends. Per germline, CDR1 GTSNPN and CDR2 SVGIG (reference sequence).